The next 20 T cell receptor beta chains were all read from a single sample in a study of blood T cells in healthy people across ages. Primed by a sample-barcoded 5' primer and a J-beta primer mix, a second PCR proceeded for 7 to 11 cycles. From the 5' RACE reads, TCRdb called clonotypes with MiXCR, one entry per CDR3 protein. Of 1.5 million or so distinct CDR3 sequences in the sample, about 43% were seen once. Material for sequencing was blood. All receptors derive from a woman between 18 and 29 years old in good health.

This clonotype was seen a handful of times. The chain links TRBV20-1 to TRBJ2-7; 7 bases agree with TRBD2. Germline CDR1 and CDR2: DFQATT and SNEGSKA (reference sequence). The CDR3 is made up of 14 amino acids. The V segment lost 6 bases and the J segment 6 bases; nucleotides outside the gene matches: 14. The CDR3 bases are TGCAGTGCCCTACCGGGACTACCTTCTAGCGAGCAGTACTTC. Residues: CSALPGLPSSEQYF.

V is TRBV6-5 and J is TRBJ1-6; 7 nucleotides agree with TRBD1. This CDR3 spans 17 amino acids. V dropped 0 bases and J dropped 1; count of bases not matched to a gene: 3. The germline CDR1 and CDR2 sequences are MNHEY and SVGAGI. CDR3 in DNA: TGTGCCAGCAGTTACTCGAAGGGGGCTTCCTATAATTCACCCCTCCACTTT. Translation: CASSYSKGASYNSPLHF.

This clonotype was detected only a few times. The CDR3 spells CASYRQGYGYTF. The CDR3, as DNA: TGTGCCAGCTACCGACAGGGTTATGGCTACACCTTC. The chain carries TRBV6-5 and TRBJ1-2; 7 nucleotides line up with TRBD1. Germline V gene sequence: CDR1 MNHEY, CDR2 SVGAGI. The CDR3 has 12 residues. Trimming took 8 bases from V and 5 from J; bases not matched to a gene: 5.

This chain connects TRBV25-1 to TRBJ2-4, with 7 positions matching TRBD2. V shed 8 bases, J shed 13 bases, and the junction held 11 bases outside the gene matches. CDR1 and CDR2 from the germline V gene are MGHDK and SYGVNS. The CDR3 has 12 residues. CDR3 sequence: CASLGEGGAQYF. CDR3 nucleotide sequence: TGTGCCAGCCTGGGGGAGGGCGGCGCGCAGTACTTC.

A few counts support this clonotype. This chain connects TRBV14 to TRBJ1-6, with 7 bases matching TRBD1. V shed 5 bases, J shed 7 bases, and the junction held 8 bases outside the gene matches. The CDR3 extends over 15 amino acids. Germline loops: CDR1 SGHDN, CDR2 FVKESK. In DNA, the CDR3 is TGTGCCAGCAGCATGAACAGGGGTCCGAATTCACCCCTCCACTTT. Its protein product is CASSMNRGPNSPLHF.

The V and J genes are TRBV27 and TRBJ2-1, with 7 bases identical to TRBD2. The germline V gene has CDR1 MNHEY and CDR2 SMNVEV (reference sequence). The CDR3 loop spans 14 amino acids. The CDR3 sequence is CAGSRLAENNEQFF. CDR3 coding DNA: TGTGCTGGCAGTAGACTAGCCGAAAACAATGAGCAGTTCTTC.

The genes are TRBV3-1 and TRBJ2-5, with D tentatively TRBD2 (7 bases). There are 15 residues in the CDR3. V lost 3 bases and J 11 bases, leaving 22 bases between the germline ends. The germline CDR1 and CDR2 sequences are LGHDT and YNNKEL (reference sequence). DNA for the CDR3: TGTGCCAGCAGCCATATGGCGAGTACGGGGGGCGGGCAGTACTTC. This codes for CASSHMASTGGGQYF.

This clonotype was picked up many times. The J gene is TRBJ2-3, the V gene TRBV6-6; D remains ambiguous. The CDR3 totals 15 residues. The V gene lost 2 bases and the J gene lost 1 base, with 10 bases spanning the gap. The germline V gene has CDR1 MNHNY and CDR2 SVGAGI (reference sequence). CDR3 nucleotide sequence: TGTGCCAGCAGTTACCCAGCGACTCGCACAGATACGCAGTATTTT. Translating it yields CASSYPATRTDTQYF.

V gene TRBV13 combines with J gene TRBJ2-2, with 16 bases that match TRBD2. CDR3 size: 18 residues. The V segment lost 5 bases and the J segment 4 bases; nucleotides outside the gene matches: 7. CDR1 is PRHDT, CDR2 FYEKMQ, per germline (reference sequence). This CDR3 is CASSVGLAGGLGTGELFF. The CDR3 coding sequence is TGTGCCAGCAGCGTGGGACTAGCGGGAGGGCTTGGCACCGGGGAGCTGTTTTTT.

In this sample, this clonotype turned up a few times. The gene calls are TRBV10-3 and TRBJ1-2, with D perhaps TRBD1 (5 bases). Germline-derived CDR1 and CDR2 are ENHRY and SYGVKD. The V end lost 1 base, the J end lost 3 bases, and 9 bases lay between the germline ends. This CDR3 contains 14 residues. The CDR3 sequence: CAISEFTGDYGYTF. As DNA, the CDR3 is TGTGCCATCAGTGAGTTCACAGGAGACTATGGCTACACCTTC.

V and J are TRBV15 and TRBJ1-4, with 7 bases fitting TRBD1. V trimming: 4 bases; J trimming: 15 bases; junction bases outside the gene matches: 17. Per germline, CDR1 LNHNV and CDR2 YYDKDF (reference sequence). The CDR3 has 15 amino acids. The CDR3 DNA is TGTGCCACCAGCACCCAAGGGAGACAGGGCGGAGTGGTGTTTTTT. Translated, it gives CATSTQGRQGGVVFF.

The chain combines TRBV9 with TRBJ2-1, with D hard to call. Looked up from germline, CDR1 is SGDLS and CDR2 is YYNGEE. This CDR3 has 16 residues. Trimming took 0 bases from V and 2 from J, leaving 12 bases between them. The CDR3 spells CASSVGPASTYNEQFF. The CDR3 nucleotides read TGTGCCAGCAGCGTAGGGCCAGCGTCAACCTACAATGAGCAGTTCTTC.

The chain recombines TRBV10-2 with TRBJ2-3; possibly TRBD2 for D (5 bases). CDR1 and CDR2 (germline): WSHSY, SAAADI. This CDR3 region has 13 residues. Trimming stripped 4 bases from V and 6 bases from J, with 11 bases between. Here the CDR3 reads CASSVGRGDTQYF. The CDR3 DNA sequence: TGCGCCAGCAGTGTTGGCCGCGGGGATACGCAGTATTTT.

This clonotype has a handful of counts. V gene TRBV28 combines with J gene TRBJ2-6; TRBD1 might be the D (5 bases). V dropped 4 bases and J dropped 13 bases, with 8 bases sitting between them. Germline CDR1 is MDHEN and CDR2 is SYDVKM. The CDR3 consists of 11 residues. As DNA, the CDR3 is TGTGCCAGCAGTTCCAGGGAAGTCCTGACTTTC. Translated: CASSSREVLTF.

A note on this clonotype: The junction departs from germline at one end; a sequencing error may be responsible. This chain links TRBV6-1 with TRBJ2-5; D is perhaps TRBD1 (5 bases). CDR1 and CDR2 (germline): MNHNS, SASEGT. The CDR3 spans 14 residues. The CDR3 region has the DNA TGTGCTAGCAGTGAAGGGGTCGGTGTGGATGAGCAGTACTTC. Translated: CASSEGVGVDEQYF.

This clonotype was counted between two and nine times. J is TRBJ2-1 and V is TRBV3-1, with 9 bases that match TRBD2. Looked up from germline, CDR1 is LGHDT and CDR2 is YNNKEL (reference sequence). V lost 0 bases to trimming and J lost 8 bases; unmatched junction nucleotides: 11. The CDR3 extends over 17 amino acids. The CDR3 loop reads CASSQDARAGGFDEQFF. CDR3 DNA sequence: TGTGCCAGCAGCCAAGATGCTCGAGCGGGAGGTTTCGATGAGCAGTTCTTC.

This clonotype showed up just a few times. The chain joins TRBV27 to TRBJ1-2, with no clear D. Germline V gene data show CDR1 as MNHEY and CDR2 as SMNVEV (reference sequence). This CDR3 comprises 13 residues. V lost 5 bases and J lost 6, with 13 bases in between. CDR3 loop: CASSLSRTDGYTF. Here the CDR3 DNA reads TGTGCCAGCAGTCTCTCTCGGACGGATGGCTACACCTTC.

This clonotype was seen more than once but under ten times. CDR3 bases: TGTGCCAGCAGCGTAGGCGTCGCGGCTACAGATACGCAGTATTTT. Translated: CASSVGVAATDTQYF. The rearrangement uses TRBV9 and TRBJ2-3; D not certain. The CDR3 loop spans 15 amino acids. V shed 0 bases and J shed 3 bases, with 11 bases lying between them. Germline CDR1 SGDLS, CDR2 YYNGEE. Full variable domain (outside the CDR3, taken from reference TRBV9 and TRBJ2-3): DSGVTQTPKHLITATGQRVTLRCSPRSGDLSVYWYQQSLDQGLQFLIQYYNGEERAKGNILERFSAQQFPDLHSELNLSSLELGDSALYFCASSVGVAATDTQYFGPGTRLTVL.

The V call is TRBV6-2 or TRBV6-3, the J call TRBJ2-7; TRBD2 agrees at 10 bases. The CDR3 loop spans 14 amino acids. The J segment lost 3 bases and the V segment lost 7 bases, leaving 6 bases of the junction unmatched. Germline lookup yields CDR1 MNHEY and CDR2 SVGEGT. The CDR3 DNA sequence: TGTGCCAGCACGGCTAGCGGGGGCAACTACGAGCAGTACTTC. Translated, it gives CASTASGGNYEQYF.

This clonotype came up a few times. The chain uses TRBV3-1 and TRBJ2-3, with 13 bases matching TRBD2. Trimming removed 2 bases from V and 9 bases from J; junction bases left unmatched: 14. The length of the CDR3 is 18 residues. CDR1 is LGHDT, CDR2 YNNKEL, per germline (reference sequence). The CDR3 DNA reads TGTGCCAGCAGCCAATCTACCACTAGCGGGAGGGGTCTACGGACGCAGTATTTT. This translates into CASSQSTTSGRGLRTQYF.